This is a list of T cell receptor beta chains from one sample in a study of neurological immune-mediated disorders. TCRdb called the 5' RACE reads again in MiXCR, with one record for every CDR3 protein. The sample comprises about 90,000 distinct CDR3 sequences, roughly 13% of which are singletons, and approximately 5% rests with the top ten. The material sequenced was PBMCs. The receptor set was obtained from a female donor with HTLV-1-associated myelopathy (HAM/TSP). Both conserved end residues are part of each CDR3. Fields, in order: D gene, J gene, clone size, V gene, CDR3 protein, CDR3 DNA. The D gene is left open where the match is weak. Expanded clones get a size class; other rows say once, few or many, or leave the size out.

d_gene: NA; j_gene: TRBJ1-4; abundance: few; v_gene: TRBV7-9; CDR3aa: CASSPAEKLFF; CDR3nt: TGTGCCAGCAGCCCGGCTGAAAAACTGTTTTTT
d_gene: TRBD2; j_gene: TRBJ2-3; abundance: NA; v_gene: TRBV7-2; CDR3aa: CASSSLSGAPGDTQYF; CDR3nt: TGTGCCAGCAGCTCACTTAGCGGGGCCCCTGGAGATACGCAGTATTTT
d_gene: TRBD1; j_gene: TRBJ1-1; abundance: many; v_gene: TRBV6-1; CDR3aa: CASRGGTGGNTEAFF; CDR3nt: TGTGCCAGCAGGGGGGGCACAGGGGGGAACACTGAAGCTTTCTTT
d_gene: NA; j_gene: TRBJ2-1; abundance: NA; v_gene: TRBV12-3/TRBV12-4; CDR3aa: CASSPGGHEQFF; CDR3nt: TGTGCCAGCAGTCCCGGGGGTCATGAGCAGTTCTTC
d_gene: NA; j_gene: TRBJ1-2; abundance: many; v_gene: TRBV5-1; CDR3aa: CASSLDSGNYGYTF; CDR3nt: TGCGCCAGCAGCTTGGACAGTGGAAACTATGGCTACACCTTC
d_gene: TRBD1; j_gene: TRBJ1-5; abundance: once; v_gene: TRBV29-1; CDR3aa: CSVGQGSGNWPQHF; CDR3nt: TGCAGCGTTGGACAGGGCTCGGGCAATTGGCCCCAGCATTTT
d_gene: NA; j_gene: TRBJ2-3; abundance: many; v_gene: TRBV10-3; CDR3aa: CAISESRGGPSTDTQYF; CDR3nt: TGTGCCATCAGTGAGTCGAGGGGGGGCCCAAGCACAGATACGCAGTATTTT
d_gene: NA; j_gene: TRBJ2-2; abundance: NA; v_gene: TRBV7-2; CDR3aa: CASSLFGSGNTGELFF; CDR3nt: TGTGCCAGCAGCTTATTTGGTAGCGGAAACACCGGGGAGCTGTTTTTT
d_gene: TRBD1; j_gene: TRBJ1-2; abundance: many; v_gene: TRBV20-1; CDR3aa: CSATGQIYGYTF; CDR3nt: TGCAGTGCTACGGGACAGATCTATGGCTACACCTTC
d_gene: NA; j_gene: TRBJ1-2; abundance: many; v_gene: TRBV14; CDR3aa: CASSHKMIGPGADYGYTF; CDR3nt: TGTGCCAGCAGCCACAAGATGATCGGACCGGGGGCTGACTATGGCTACACCTTC
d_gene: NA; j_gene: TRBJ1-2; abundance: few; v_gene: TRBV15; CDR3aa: CATSRGGGGGYTF; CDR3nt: TGTGCCACCAGCAGGGGGGGGGGAGGCGGCTACACCTTC
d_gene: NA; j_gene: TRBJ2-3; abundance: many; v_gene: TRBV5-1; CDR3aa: CASSSDGSTDTQYF; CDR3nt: TGCGCCAGCAGCTCAGACGGTAGCACAGATACGCAGTATTTT
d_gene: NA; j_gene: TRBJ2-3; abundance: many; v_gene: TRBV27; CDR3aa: CASSLFGLGDTQYF; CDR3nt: TGTGCCAGCAGTTTATTTGGGTTGGGAGATACGCAGTATTTT
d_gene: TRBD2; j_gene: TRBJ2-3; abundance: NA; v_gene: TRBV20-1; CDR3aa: CSALTSGRGADTQYF; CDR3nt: TGCAGTGCACTGACTAGCGGGAGGGGGGCAGATACGCAGTATTTT
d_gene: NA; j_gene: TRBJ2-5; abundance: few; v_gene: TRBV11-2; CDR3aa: CASSPGNRPQETQYF; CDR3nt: TGTGCCAGCAGCCCGGGCAACAGGCCTCAAGAGACCCAGTACTTC
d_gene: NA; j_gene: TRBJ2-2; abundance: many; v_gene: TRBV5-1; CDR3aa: CASSRRGAGTGELFF; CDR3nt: TGCGCCAGCAGCCGCCGGGGGGCCGGCACCGGGGAGCTGTTTTTT
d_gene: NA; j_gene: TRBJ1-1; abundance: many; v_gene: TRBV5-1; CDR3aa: CASSFDRRDAFF; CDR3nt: TGCGCCAGCAGCTTTGACAGACGAGACGCTTTCTTT
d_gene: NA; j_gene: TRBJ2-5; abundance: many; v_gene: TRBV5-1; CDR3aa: CASSFQSQETQYF; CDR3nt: TGCGCCAGCAGCTTCCAGTCCCAAGAGACCCAGTACTTC
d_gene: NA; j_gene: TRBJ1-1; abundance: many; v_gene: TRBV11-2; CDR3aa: CASNPRAGGREAFF; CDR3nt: TGTGCCAGCAACCCCCGGGCCGGGGGGCGCGAAGCTTTCTTT
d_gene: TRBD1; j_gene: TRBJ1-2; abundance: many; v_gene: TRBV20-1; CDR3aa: CSARPGTANYGYTF; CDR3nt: TGCAGTGCTAGACCCGGGACAGCTAACTATGGCTACACCTTC
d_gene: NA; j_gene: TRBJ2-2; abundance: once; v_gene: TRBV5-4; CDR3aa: CASSIKYKVDTGELFF; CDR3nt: TGTGCCAGCAGTATTAAATACAAGGTTGATACCGGGGAGCTGTTTTTT
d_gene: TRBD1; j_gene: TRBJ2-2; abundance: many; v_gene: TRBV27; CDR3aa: CASSPRTGKRTGELFF; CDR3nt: TGTGCCAGCAGTCCCCGGACAGGGAAGCGCACCGGGGAGCTGTTTTTT
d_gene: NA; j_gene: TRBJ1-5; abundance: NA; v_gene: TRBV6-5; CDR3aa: CASRYSKDQPQHF; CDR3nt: TGTGCCAGCAGATACTCGAAGGACCAGCCCCAGCATTTT
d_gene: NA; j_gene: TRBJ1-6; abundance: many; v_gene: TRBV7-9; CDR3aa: CASSTDSYNSPLHF; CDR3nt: TGTGCCAGCAGCACCGACAGCTATAATTCACCCCTCCACTTT
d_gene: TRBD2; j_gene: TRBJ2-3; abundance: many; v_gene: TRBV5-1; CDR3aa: CASSSVTSGGTDTQYF; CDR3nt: TGCGCCAGCAGCTCTGTTACTAGCGGGGGCACAGATACGCAGTATTTT
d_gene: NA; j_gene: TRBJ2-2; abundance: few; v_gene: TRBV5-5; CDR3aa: CASSLAGLGTNTGELFF; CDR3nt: TGTGCCAGCAGCTTGGCGGGACTGGGGACGAACACCGGGGAGCTGTTTTTT
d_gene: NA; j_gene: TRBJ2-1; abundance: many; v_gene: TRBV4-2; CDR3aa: CASSQGGGVSYNEQFF; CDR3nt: TGTGCCAGCAGCCAAGGGGGCGGCGTGTCCTACAATGAGCAGTTCTTC
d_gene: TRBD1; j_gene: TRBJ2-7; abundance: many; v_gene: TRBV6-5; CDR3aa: CASSYGGTGYYEQYF; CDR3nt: TGTGCCAGCAGTTATGGAGGGACAGGATACTACGAGCAGTACTTC
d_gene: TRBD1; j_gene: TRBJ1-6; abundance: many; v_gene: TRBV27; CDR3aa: CASRSGGGSPLHF; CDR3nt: TGTGCCAGCCGCTCAGGGGGAGGATCACCCCTCCACTTT
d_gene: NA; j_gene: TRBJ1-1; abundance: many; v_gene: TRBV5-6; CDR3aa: CASSLSSLTEAFF; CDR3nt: TGTGCCAGCAGCTTGAGTTCCCTCACTGAAGCTTTCTTT
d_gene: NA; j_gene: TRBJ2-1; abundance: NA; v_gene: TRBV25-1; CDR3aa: CASRKSPTGEQFF; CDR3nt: TGTGCCAGCAGAAAGAGTCCCACCGGTGAGCAGTTCTTC
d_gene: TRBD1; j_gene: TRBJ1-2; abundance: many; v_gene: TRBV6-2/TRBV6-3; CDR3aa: CASSSTGTGTGYTF; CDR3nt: TGTGCCAGCAGTTCAACCGGGACAGGGACTGGCTACACCTTC
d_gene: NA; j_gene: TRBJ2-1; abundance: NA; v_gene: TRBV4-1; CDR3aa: CASSPPANNEQFF; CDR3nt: TGCGCCAGCAGCCCCCCAGCTAACAATGAGCAGTTCTTC
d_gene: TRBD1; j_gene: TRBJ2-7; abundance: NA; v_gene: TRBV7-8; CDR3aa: CASSTRQGAWGYEQYF; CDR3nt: TGTGCCAGCAGCACCCGACAGGGGGCATGGGGCTACGAGCAGTACTTC
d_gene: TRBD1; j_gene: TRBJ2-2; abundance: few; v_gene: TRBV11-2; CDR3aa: CAGSRDRGFPGELFF; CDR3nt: TGTGCCGGCTCCCGGGACAGGGGGTTTCCCGGGGAGCTGTTTTTT
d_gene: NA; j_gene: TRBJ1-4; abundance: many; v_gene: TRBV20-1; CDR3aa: CSARPPDSATNEKLFF; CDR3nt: TGCAGTGCTAGACCCCCGGACAGTGCAACTAATGAAAAACTGTTTTTT
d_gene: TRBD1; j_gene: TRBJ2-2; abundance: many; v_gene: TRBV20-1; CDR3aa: CSARDRRTGESGELFF; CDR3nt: TGCAGTGCTAGAGATCGGCGGACAGGGGAGAGCGGGGAGCTGTTTTTT
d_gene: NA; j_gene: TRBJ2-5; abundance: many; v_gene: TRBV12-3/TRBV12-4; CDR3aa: CASSPAGAQTTQYF; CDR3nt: TGTGCCAGCAGTCCGGCGGGGGCCCAGACCACCCAGTACTTC
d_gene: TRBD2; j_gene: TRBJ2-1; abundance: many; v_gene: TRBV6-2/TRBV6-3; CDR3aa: CASTSGRHRNPHEQFF; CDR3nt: TGTGCCAGCACTAGCGGGAGGCACCGTAATCCCCATGAGCAGTTCTTC
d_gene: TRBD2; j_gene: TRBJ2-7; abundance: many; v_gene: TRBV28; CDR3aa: CASSSGLAGDFYEQYF; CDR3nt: TGTGCCAGCAGTTCGGGACTAGCGGGGGATTTCTACGAGCAGTACTTC
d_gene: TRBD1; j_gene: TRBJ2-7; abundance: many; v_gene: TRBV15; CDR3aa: CATSRDRAGGVDEQYF; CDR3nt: TGTGCTACCAGCAGAGATCGGGCAGGGGGCGTCGACGAGCAGTACTTC
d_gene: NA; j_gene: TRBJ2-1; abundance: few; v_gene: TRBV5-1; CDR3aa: CASSPAPSYNEQFF; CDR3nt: TGCGCCAGCAGCCCGGCGCCAAGCTACAATGAGCAGTTCTTC
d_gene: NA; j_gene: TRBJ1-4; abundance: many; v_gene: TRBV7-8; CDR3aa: CASRGPGHQNFNEKLFF; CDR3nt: TGTGCCAGTAGGGGTCCGGGACATCAAAACTTTAATGAAAAACTGTTTTTT
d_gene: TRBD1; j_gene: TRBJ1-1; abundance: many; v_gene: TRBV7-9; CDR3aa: CASIQGAYTEAFF; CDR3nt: TGTGCCAGCATCCAGGGGGCGTACACTGAAGCTTTCTTT
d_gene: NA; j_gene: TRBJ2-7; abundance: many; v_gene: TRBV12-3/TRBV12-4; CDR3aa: CASSPGGTDFYEQYF; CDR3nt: TGTGCCAGCAGTCCGGGCGGGACGGATTTCTACGAGCAGTACTTC
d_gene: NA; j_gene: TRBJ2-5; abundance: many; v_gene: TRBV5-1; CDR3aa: CASSSQGARGETQYF; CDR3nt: TGCGCCAGCAGCTCGCAGGGGGCGCGGGGGGAGACCCAGTACTTC
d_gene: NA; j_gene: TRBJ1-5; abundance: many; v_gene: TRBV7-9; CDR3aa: CASSLVVCRFAVLIQPQHF; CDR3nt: TGTGCCAGCAGCTTAGTAGTTTGCCGGTTCGCGGTACTGATTCAGCCCCAGCATTTT
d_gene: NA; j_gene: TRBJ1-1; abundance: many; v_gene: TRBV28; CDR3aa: CASSPWRNTEAFF; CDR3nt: TGTGCCAGCAGTCCGTGGAGGAACACTGAAGCTTTCTTT
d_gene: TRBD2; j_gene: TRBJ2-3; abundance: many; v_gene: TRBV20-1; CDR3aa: CSARSSGGQTFASPLTDTQYF; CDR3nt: TGCAGTGCTAGGTCATCGGGGGGGCAAACCTTTGCGTCTCCTCTCACAGATACGCAGTATTTT
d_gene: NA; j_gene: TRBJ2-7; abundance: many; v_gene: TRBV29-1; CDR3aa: CSVEGRTGMDYEQYF; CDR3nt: TGCAGCGTTGAAGGACGGACGGGGATGGACTACGAGCAGTACTTC